This paragraph covers one T cell receptor (beta chain) sequence. The antigen remains unidentified. Authors' methods: Sequence data from immunoSEQ were junction-only and lacked quality scores; consequently, filtering differed. Clones were sequenced by immunoSEQ multiplex PCR, and TCRdb holds only the in-frame ones, with some missing. V and J calls and clone size are copied from that table; D and trimming were computed from the DNA. Among 740,000 or so clones, around 73% were seen once, and the ten largest hold 1.5% to 2%. V lost 1 base and J lost 2; bases outside the gene matches: 1. This CDR3 comprises 15 residues. Per germline, CDR1 SGHVS and CDR2 FNYEAQ. The entry originates in a study of shared clonotypes between healthy human individuals. Findings and limits, study-wide: Generation of non-shared clonotypes was less probable than generation of clonotypes shared by all four donors.

The genes are TRBV7-6 and TRBJ2-5; 10 bases fit TRBD2. Specimen: memory CD4+ T cells sorted from blood. Subset specified: CD45RA-negative fraction. This clonotype was sampled from a woman aged 25 to 45 in good health. The CDR3 nucleotides read TGTGCCAGCAGCTTAGGGACTAGCGGACAAGAGACCCAGTACTTC. This translates into CASSLGTSGQETQYF. Full variable domain (missing parts from reference TRBV7-6 and TRBJ2-5): GAGVSQSPRYKVTKRGQDVALRCDPISGHVSLYWYRQALGQGPEFLTYFNYEAQQDKSGLPNDRFSAERPEGSISTLTIQRTEQRDSAMYRCASSLGTSGQETQYFGPGTRLLVL.